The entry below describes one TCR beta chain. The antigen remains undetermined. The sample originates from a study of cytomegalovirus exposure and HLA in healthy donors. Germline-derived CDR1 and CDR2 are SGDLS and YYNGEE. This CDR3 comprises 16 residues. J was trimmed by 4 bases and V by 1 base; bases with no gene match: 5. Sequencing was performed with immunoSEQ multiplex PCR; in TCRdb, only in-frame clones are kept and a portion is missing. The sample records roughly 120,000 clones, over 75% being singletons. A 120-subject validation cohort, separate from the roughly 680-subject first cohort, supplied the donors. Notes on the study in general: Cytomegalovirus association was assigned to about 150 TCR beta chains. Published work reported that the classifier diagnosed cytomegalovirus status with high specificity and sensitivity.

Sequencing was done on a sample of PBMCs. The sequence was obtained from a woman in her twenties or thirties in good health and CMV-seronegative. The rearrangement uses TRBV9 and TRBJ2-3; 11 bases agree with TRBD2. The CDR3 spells CASSVLAGGGADTQYF. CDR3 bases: TGTGCCAGCAGCGTACTAGCGGGGGGCGGAGCAGATACGCAGTATTTT.